This T cell receptor beta chain derives from a study of control samples from healthy donors and cancer patients. Profiling relied on immunoSEQ multiplex PCR, and the TCRdb table lists in-frame clones only, not all of them. The data contain fewer than 500,000 clones, more than 80% of them seen just once; the ten biggest clones take up just under 6.5%. Germline V gene sequence: CDR1 MDHEN, CDR2 SYDVKM. CDR3 length: 13 amino acids. The ends lost 8 bases at V and 6 bases at J; junction bases unmatched: 7. The source of this sequence is a man in his forties or fifties with head and neck cancer. This chain connects TRBV28 to TRBJ2-1, with 7 bases matching TRBD2. Sample: PBMCs. CDR3 sequence: CASQRENSNEQFF. The CDR3 nucleotides are TGTGCCAGCCAGCGGGAAAACTCCAATGAGCAGTTCTTC.